The T cell receptor (beta chain) under discussion was sequenced for a study of metastatic and nonmetastatic thyroid tumors. Study information: Repertoires from malignant and benign thyroid patients were compared across blood and tumor or nodule tissue.

No patient had received any treatment before thyroid surgery. This clone was observed many times. The target antigen is unknown. Overall study findings and caveats: According to reports, the diversity of TCR beta was significantly higher in malignant thyroid tumors than in benign nodules, and this held in both blood and tumor samples.

TCRdb re-called the PCR reads through MiXCR. The table records about 42,000 clones, about 12% of them present only once. In germline, CDR1 is MDHEN, CDR2 SYDVKM. The CDR3 has 14 residues. The V segment lost 6 bases and the J segment 5 bases; nucleotides outside the gene matches: 4. The chain employs TRBV28 and TRBJ2-1; the match to TRBD1 covers 10 bases. The sample taken for sequencing was blood. This sequence was found in a male donor with papillary thyroid cancer or a benign thyroid nodule (not recorded which). Some clones in this sample may be carry-over from other donors' samples. The CDR3 sequence is CASSPGQGNNEQFF. The CDR3 coding sequence is TGTGCCAGCAGCCCGGGACAGGGGAACAATGAGCAGTTCTTC.